These 23 T cell receptor beta chains were sequenced from one sample in a study of T cells after posttransplantation cyclophosphamide. The naive gate required viable CD3+CD4+ or CD3+CD8+ cells with CCR7+CD45RA+CD45RO-CD95-CD27+CD28+ phenotype. Here immunoSEQ multiplex PCR was the method, and the copy in TCRdb shows in-frame clones only, minus some. In the table there are tens of thousands of clones, roughly 90% of which are singletons. The specimen sequenced was naive CD4+ T cells sorted from blood. These receptors all come from a man under 40 in good health and a related stem cell transplant donor.

The chain couples TRBV5-1 to TRBJ2-7, with 16 nucleotides matching TRBD2. CDR1 is SGHRS and CDR2 is YFSETQ in the germline V gene. V lost 7 bases to trimming and J lost 6 bases; unmatched junction nucleotides: 7. The CDR3 consists of 15 residues. In nucleotides, the CDR3 is TGCGCCAGCCAGGGACTAGCGGGGGGGCCCGGCGAGCAGTACTTC. Protein sequence: CASQGLAGGPGEQYF.

The rearrangement joins TRBV11-2 to TRBJ2-1; D gene ambiguous. V lost 1 base and J 5 bases, leaving 6 bases between the germline ends. The CDR3 runs to 13 residues. Germline CDR1 reads SGHAT; CDR2 reads FQNNGV. The CDR3 bases are TGTGCCAGCAGCTTAGGCGAACACAATGAGCAGTTCTTC. Its translation is CASSLGEHNEQFF. The full variable domain, completed using reference TRBV11-2 and TRBJ2-1, is EAGVAQSPRYKIIEKRQSVAFWCNPISGHATLYWYQQILGQGPKLLIQFQNNGVVDDSQLPKDRFSAERLKGVDSTLKIQPAKLEDSAVYLCASSLGEHNEQFFGPGTRLTVL.

The chain joins TRBV5-1 to TRBJ2-7; 7 positions match TRBD1. The germline CDR1 and CDR2 sequences are SGHRS and YFSETQ. V trimming: 4 bases; J trimming: 5 bases; junction bases outside the gene matches: 9. The CDR3 loop spans 14 amino acids. The CDR3 sequence: CASSGTVGSDEQYF. The CDR3 region has the DNA TGCGCCAGCAGCGGGACAGTGGGAAGCGACGAGCAGTACTTC.

In this sample, this clone turned up a few times. The V call is TRBV7-9, the J call TRBJ1-1; possible D gene TRBD1, 5 bases. The CDR3 runs 13 residues. Germline-derived CDR1 and CDR2 are SEHNR and FQNEAQ (reference sequence). Trimming removed 4 bases at V and 1 base at J, with 7 bases between. The CDR3 DNA is TGTGCCAGCAGCTACCAGGGGAACACTGAAGCTTTCTTT. It is translated as CASSYQGNTEAFF.

This chain uses TRBV2 with TRBJ1-6; TRBD1 aligns across 7 bases. The CDR3 has 15 amino acids. The germline gives CDR1 SNHLY, CDR2 FYNNEI. Unmatched junction bases numbered 5, after V lost 4 bases and J lost 5 bases. This CDR3 reads CASSGQGLNNSPLHF. The CDR3 DNA reads TGTGCCAGCAGTGGACAGGGTCTAAATAATTCACCCCTCCACTTT. The entire variable domain, with the rest obtained from reference TRBV2 and TRBJ1-6, is as follows: EPEVTQTPSHQVTQMGQEVILRCVPISNHLYFYWYRQILGQKVEFLVSFYNNEISEKSEIFDDQFSVERPDGSNFTLKIRSTKLEDSAMYFCASSGQGLNNSPLHFGNGTRLTVT.

The chain couples TRBV6-5 to TRBJ1-1; D might be TRBD1 (5 bases). The CDR3 runs 15 residues. Trimming pared 2 bases from V and 0 bases from J, leaving 10 bases between. The germline gives CDR1 MNHEY, CDR2 SVGAGI. CDR3 DNA sequence: TGTGCCAGCAGTTACGGGGGGTCGATGAACACTGAAGCTTTCTTT. Amino acid sequence: CASSYGGSMNTEAFF.

J is TRBJ2-3 and V is TRBV19, with TRBD2 matching over 11 bases. Losses at the gene ends were 6 bases for V and 5 bases for J; bases not matched to a gene: 7. This CDR3 is 15 amino acids long. Germline V gene lookup returns CDR1 LNHDA and CDR2 SQIVND (reference sequence). CDR3 DNA: TGTGCCAGTAGGGAGACTAGCGGGGTGGAAGATACGCAGTATTTT. It codes for CASRETSGVEDTQYF.

The chain links TRBV7-2 to TRBJ2-7; D is possibly TRBD1 (7 bases). The CDR3 has 17 residues. The germline V gene encodes CDR1 SGHTA and CDR2 FQGNSA. The germline V and J ends were trimmed by 5 bases and 4 bases, with 24 bases remaining between them. The CDR3 coding sequence is TGTGCCAGCAGCCCTTTATCGGGAGACAGGGTCGGATACGAGCAGTACTTC. This sequence encodes CASSPLSGDRVGYEQYF.

This chain joins TRBV5-1 and TRBJ2-5, with TRBD2 matching over 9 bases. The CDR3 is made up of 15 amino acids. Germline loops: CDR1 SGHRS, CDR2 YFSETQ. Trimming took 0 bases from V and 5 from J; bases not matched to a gene: 5. The CDR3 DNA sequence: TGCGCCAGCAGCTTGGGTCTAGCGGGGATGGAGACCCAGTACTTC. As protein: CASSLGLAGMETQYF.

The chain links TRBV7-9 to TRBJ1-5; 7 positions agree with TRBD1. The CDR3 has 15 amino acids. Germline-derived CDR1 and CDR2 are SEHNR and FQNEAQ (reference sequence). Germline trimming cut 4 bases from V and 0 bases from J; bases unmatched to any gene: 3. The chain's CDR3 is CASSYQGDSNQPQHF. Here the CDR3 DNA reads TGTGCCAGCAGCTATCAGGGGGATAGCAATCAGCCCCAGCATTTT.

The chain links TRBV4-1 to TRBJ2-1; the D is unclear. Germline V gene data show CDR1 as MGHRA and CDR2 as YSYEKL. This CDR3 has 15 amino acids. The V end lost 2 bases, the J end lost 0 bases, and 8 bases lay between the germline ends. The CDR3 DNA reads as TGCGCCAGCAGCCAACCCACGAGCTCCTACAATGAGCAGTTCTTC. It codes for CASSQPTSSYNEQFF.

The chain links TRBV4-2 to TRBJ2-5; 7 bases align to TRBD1. CDR3 size: 14 residues. CDR1 and CDR2 (germline): LGHNA, YNFKEQ. V gave up 6 bases and J gave up 2 bases; unmatched junction bases: 6. The CDR3 sequence: CASSRDSVQETQYF. The CDR3 nucleotides read TGTGCCAGCAGTCGGGACAGCGTGCAAGAGACCCAGTACTTC.

This clone has just a few counts. This chain joins TRBV2 and TRBJ1-4; D remains ambiguous. Germline V gene sequence: CDR1 SNHLY, CDR2 FYNNEI. The CDR3 spans 11 residues. Trimming took 5 bases from V and 4 from J, leaving 2 bases between them. The CDR3 region has the DNA TGTGCCAGCAGTCGTAATGAAAAACTGTTTTTT. It yields the protein CASSRNEKLFF.

This clone was observed a few times. This chain links TRBV6-5 with TRBJ2-1, with a possible D match to TRBD1 (7 bases). The V end lost 4 bases, the J end lost 0 bases, and 13 bases lay between the germline ends. This CDR3 is built from 16 residues. Germline V gives CDR1 MNHEY, CDR2 SVGAGI. The CDR3 sequence is CASSSPGGGSYNEQFF. For the CDR3, the DNA is TGTGCCAGCAGTTCCCCAGGGGGAGGCTCCTACAATGAGCAGTTCTTC.

This rearrangement joins TRBV5-1 to TRBJ2-1, with TRBD2 as a possible D gene (6 bases). Germline V gives CDR1 SGHRS, CDR2 YFSETQ. Trimming shortened V by 4 bases and J by 9 bases, and 14 bases separated the two germline ends. The CDR3 consists of 13 residues. The CDR3 nucleotides are TGCGCCAGCAGCGGGACTCTTTTGGGTGAGCAGTTCTTC. Translated: CASSGTLLGEQFF.

The V gene is TRBV13, the J gene TRBJ1-2; D uncertain. The CDR3 consists of 16 residues. V was pared by 6 bases and J by 0 bases, with 17 bases between. Germline-derived CDR1 and CDR2 are PRHDT and FYEKMQ (reference sequence). The CDR3 coding sequence is TGTGCCAGCAGATCGAGGAACCGATTCCCTAACTATGGCTACACCTTC. Translating gives CASRSRNRFPNYGYTF.

The rearrangement uses TRBV2 and TRBJ2-1; D perhaps matches TRBD1 (6 bases). Trimming pared 2 bases from V and 0 bases from J, leaving 8 bases between. This CDR3 has 15 amino acids. Per the germline V gene, CDR1 is SNHLY and CDR2 is FYNNEI. The CDR3 DNA reads as TGTGCCAGCAGTGAAACAGGGAGCTCCTACAATGAGCAGTTCTTC. Translating gives CASSETGSSYNEQFF.

V usage is TRBV6-6 and J usage is TRBJ1-5; D is unresolved. The CDR3 has 13 amino acids. Trimming removed 1 base from V and 7 bases from J, with 8 bases in between. Germline-derived CDR1 and CDR2 are MNHNY and SVGAGI (reference sequence). CDR3 nucleotide sequence: TGTGCCAGCAGTTACTGGCCCGCCCAGCCCCAGCATTTT. This translates into CASSYWPAQPQHF.

This clone was recorded a few times. This specimen includes other DNA sequences encoding the same CDR3. The V gene is TRBV5-6, the J gene TRBJ1-1, with D hard to call. Trimming pared 3 bases from V and 4 bases from J, leaving 16 bases between. The CDR3 has 15 amino acids. Germline assignment: CDR1 SGHDT and CDR2 YYEEEE. This CDR3 reads CASSSPGRVSTEAFF. In nucleotides, the CDR3 is TGTGCCAGCAGCTCTCCGGGGAGGGTGAGCACTGAAGCTTTCTTT.

This rearrangement joins TRBV9 to TRBJ2-1; a possible D gene is TRBD1 (5 bases). CDR3 length: 14 amino acids. Trimming removed 5 bases from V and 0 bases from J, with 9 bases in between. Germline loops: CDR1 SGDLS, CDR2 YYNGEE. CDR3: CASSGALSYNEQFF. The DNA for the CDR3 is TGTGCCAGCAGTGGGGCCCTCTCCTACAATGAGCAGTTCTTC.

The chain is built from TRBV5-4 and TRBJ2-5, with 12 bases fitting TRBD2. The CDR3 loop spans 16 amino acids. CDR1 and CDR2 (germline): SGHNT, YYREEE (reference sequence). The V and J ends lost 4 bases and 3 bases, in that order; junction bases with no gene match: 7. This CDR3 is CASSLYRTSGKETQYF. The CDR3 nucleotides are TGTGCCAGCAGCCTTTACCGGACTAGCGGGAAAGAGACCCAGTACTTC.

The genes are TRBV2 and TRBJ2-3; 8 nucleotides align to TRBD2. The CDR3 is 15 amino acids. V was clipped by 7 bases and J by 2 bases; unmatched bases: 8. Germline V gives CDR1 SNHLY, CDR2 FYNNEI. The CDR3 nucleotides read TGTGCCAGCACCCTAGCGGGTCTAATCACAGATACGCAGTATTTT. Translated: CASTLAGLITDTQYF.

The V gene is TRBV5-4, the J gene TRBJ2-1, with 9 positions matching TRBD2. With 2 bases clipped from V and 3 bases from J, the junction kept 3 bases outside the gene matches. CDR3 size: 15 residues. Germline lookup yields CDR1 SGHNT and CDR2 YYREEE (reference sequence). CDR3 in amino acids: CASSLGGGDYNEQFF. CDR3 nucleotides: TGTGCCAGCAGCTTAGGCGGGGGGGACTACAATGAGCAGTTCTTC. The variable domain in full, completed from reference TRBV5-4 and TRBJ2-1, reads ETGVTQSPTHLIKTRGQQVTLRCSSQSGHNTVSWYQQALGQGPQFIFQYYREEENGRGNFPPRFSGLQFPNYSSELNVNALELDDSALYLCASSLGGGDYNEQFFGPGTRLTVL.